These 24 T cell receptor beta chains originate from one sample sequenced in a study of cytomegalovirus exposure and HLA in healthy donors. PCR involved 60 Vbeta and 13 Jbeta primers. Data came from immunoSEQ multiplex PCR; TCRdb stores just in-frame clones and leaves some out. The profile shows 150,000 to 200,000 clones, around 82% of them singletons. The source material was PBMCs. These receptors were taken from a woman between 25 and 40 years old in good health and CMV-seropositive.

CDR3 amino acids: CASSPAGVAEKLFF. DNA for the CDR3: TGTGCCAGCTCACCTGCCGGGGTTGCGGAAAAACTGTTTTTT. The rearrangement joins TRBV18 to TRBJ1-4; D ambiguous. This CDR3 contains 14 residues. The V end was cut by 3 bases, the J end by 8 bases, with 13 bases between. CDR1 KGHSH and CDR2 LQKENI come from the germline V gene.

This clone was found once. This chain joins TRBV4-3 and TRBJ1-6; the D is unclear. CDR1 is LGHNA and CDR2 is YSLEER in the germline V gene. The CDR3 extends over 13 amino acids. With 6 bases removed from V and 7 bases from J, the gap between germline ends came to 10 bases. The CDR3 sequence is CASRDGGNSPLHF. The CDR3 DNA follows: TGCGCCAGCAGGGACGGAGGCAATTCACCCCTCCACTTT.

The V call is TRBV25-1, the J call TRBJ2-7; D might be TRBD2 (6 bases). Germline V gene data show CDR1 as MGHDK and CDR2 as SYGVNS. There are 15 residues in the CDR3. Trimming stripped 1 base from V and 10 bases from J, with 20 bases between. As DNA, the CDR3 is TGTGCCAGCAGTGAATCAGGAGTTGGGGACTTGAACCAGTACTTC. Translation gives CASSESGVGDLNQYF.

This clone was recorded only once. Other nucleotide sequences in the sample specify the same CDR3. This chain joins TRBV5-1 and TRBJ1-1; D is perhaps TRBD1 (6 bases). This CDR3 spans 13 amino acids. V shed 2 bases and J shed 1 base, with 6 bases lying between them. Per the germline V gene, CDR1 is SGHRS and CDR2 is YFSETQ. CDR3 bases: TGCGCCAGCAGCTTACAGGGGAACACTGAAGCTTTCTTT. Protein sequence: CASSLQGNTEAFF.

The J gene is TRBJ2-1, the V gene TRBV7-2; the D gene is possibly TRBD1 (6 bases). V lost 4 bases and J 0 bases, leaving 13 bases between the germline ends. This CDR3 region has 16 residues. The V gene's germline CDR1 is SGHTA and CDR2 FQGNSA. CDR3 protein: CASSSPLGASYNEQFF. CDR3 sequence (DNA): TGTGCCAGCAGCTCCCCCCTGGGGGCCTCCTACAATGAGCAGTTCTTC.

The chain is built from TRBV6-4 and TRBJ2-3, with D perhaps TRBD2 (7 bases). The V gene lost 5 bases and the J gene lost 2 bases, with 11 bases spanning the gap. The CDR3 is 14 residues long. Germline lookup yields CDR1 MRHNA and CDR2 SNTAGT. CDR3 loop: CASSIRGATDTQYF. The CDR3 DNA reads as TGTGCCAGCAGTATCCGGGGGGCCACAGATACGCAGTATTTT.

The chain joins TRBV18 to TRBJ2-5, with 7 bases aligning to TRBD2. After removal of 0 bases from V and 5 bases from J, the junction contained 9 bases not matched to a gene. Germline V gene data show CDR1 as KGHSH and CDR2 as LQKENI. The CDR3 extends over 16 amino acids. Here the CDR3 DNA reads TGTGCCAGCTCACCACCGGCGGGGAGGGGACGGGAGACCCAGTACTTC. Translating it yields CASSPPAGRGRETQYF.

The chain combines TRBV7-9 with TRBJ2-7; D gene uncertain. The CDR3 spans 12 residues. Trimming pared 5 bases from V and 2 bases from J, leaving 7 bases between. The germline CDR1 and CDR2 sequences are SEHNR and FQNEAQ (reference sequence). The CDR3 loop is CASSQHAYEQYF. As DNA, the CDR3 is TGTGCCAGCAGCCAACATGCCTACGAGCAGTACTTC.

The chain recombines TRBV5-4 with TRBJ2-5, with TRBD2 matching 8 bases. Germline trimming cut 8 bases from V and 3 bases from J; bases unmatched to any gene: 15. From germline, CDR1 is SGHNT and CDR2 YYREEE (reference sequence). There are 16 residues in the CDR3. The CDR3 spells CASGLAQLAGEETQYF. CDR3 DNA sequence: TGTGCCAGTGGACTAGCCCAACTAGCCGGGGAAGAGACCCAGTACTTC.

This chain uses TRBV19 with TRBJ1-1; D possibly corresponds to TRBD1 (5 bases). V lost 4 bases to trimming and J lost 1 base, with 7 bases between them. This CDR3 has 13 residues. Looked up from germline, CDR1 is LNHDA and CDR2 is SQIVND (reference sequence). The CDR3 DNA reads TGTGCCAGTAGTAGGGGGGAGAACACTGAAGCTTTCTTT. This gives the protein CASSRGENTEAFF.

The J gene is TRBJ2-4, the V gene TRBV28; the D gene is possibly TRBD1 (5 bases). CDR1 and CDR2 from the germline V gene are MDHEN and SYDVKM. This CDR3 has 15 amino acids. The V and J ends lost 5 bases and 4 bases respectively, with 15 bases between them. DNA of the CDR3: TGTGCCAGCAGTATCCCACAGGAAACAAAAAACATTCAGTACTTC. Protein: CASSIPQETKNIQYF.

The chain carries TRBV6-4 and TRBJ1-2; D is possibly TRBD1 (6 bases). CDR3 length equals 16 residues. CDR1 is MRHNA and CDR2 is SNTAGT in the germline V gene. V gave up 6 bases and J gave up 3 bases, with 20 bases separating them. The CDR3 DNA is TGTGCCAGCAGAATCCCAGGGGACGGGAATGACTATGGCTACACCTTC. Translating it yields CASRIPGDGNDYGYTF.

V and J are TRBV19 and TRBJ1-5; possible D gene TRBD1, 6 bases. This CDR3 contains 15 residues. The V end lost 7 bases, the J end lost 1 base, and 14 bases lay between the germline ends. Germline CDR1 LNHDA, CDR2 SQIVND (reference sequence). As DNA, the CDR3 is TGTGCCAGTATGATCGGACAGTCGAGCAATCAGCCCCAGCATTTT. Translated: CASMIGQSSNQPQHF.

Written as DNA, the CDR3 is TGTGCCAGCAGCTTAGGCGGGGGGGCAGGGGAGACCCAGTACTTC. Translating gives CASSLGGGAGETQYF. The chain carries TRBV7-7 and TRBJ2-5; the match to TRBD2 covers 9 bases. CDR1 SSHAT and CDR2 FNYEAQ come from the germline V gene (reference sequence). The CDR3 is made up of 15 amino acids. V gave up 1 base and J gave up 5 bases; unmatched junction bases: 5.

The chain links TRBV2 to TRBJ2-3, with 12 bases matching TRBD2. Germline CDR1 reads SNHLY; CDR2 reads FYNNEI. This CDR3 contains 15 residues. Trimming cost V 6 bases and J 3 bases; bases outside gene matches: 4. DNA of the CDR3: TGTGCCAGCAGAGCTAGCGGGGGGGCAACAGATACGCAGTATTTT. As protein: CASRASGGATDTQYF.

The CDR3 region is CASSQDPRTGWGPNYGYTF. DNA of the CDR3: TGCGCCAGCAGCCAAGATCCCCGGACAGGGTGGGGGCCTAACTATGGCTACACCTTC. This chain joins TRBV4-1 and TRBJ1-2, with 8 bases lining up with TRBD1. This CDR3 contains 19 residues. V lost 0 bases to trimming and J lost 0 bases; unmatched junction nucleotides: 12. From germline, CDR1 is MGHRA and CDR2 YSYEKL.

The chain couples TRBV7-3 to TRBJ2-1; tentatively, D is TRBD2 (6 bases). This CDR3 is built from 14 residues. Trimming stripped 4 bases from V and 9 bases from J, with 16 bases between. Germline lookup yields CDR1 SGHTA and CDR2 FQGTGA. CDR3 protein: CASSSDYLGGEQFF. Written as DNA, the CDR3 is TGTGCCAGCAGCTCGGACTACTTGGGGGGTGAGCAGTTCTTC.

The chain recombines TRBV28 with TRBJ2-7, with D hard to call. Germline V CDR1 and CDR2: MDHEN, SYDVKM. The CDR3 totals 12 residues. The V end lost 7 bases, the J end lost 7 bases, and 14 bases lay between the germline ends. The DNA for the CDR3 is TGTGCCAGCAAGGAGACCCTCGGGGAGCAGTACTTC. Its protein is CASKETLGEQYF.

The gene calls are TRBV9 and TRBJ2-2; TRBD2 might be the D (7 bases). Germline assignment: CDR1 SGDLS and CDR2 YYNGEE. The CDR3 runs 17 residues. The V end lost 6 bases, the J end lost 4 bases, and 22 bases lay between the germline ends. CDR3 nucleotides: TGTGCCAGCACCCCGGGGCGGGGGCCCTCGGGCACCGGGGAGCTGTTTTTT. It encodes CASTPGRGPSGTGELFF.

V and J are TRBV4-2 and TRBJ2-7, with TRBD1 matching 7 bases. CDR3 length equals 13 residues. CDR1 and CDR2 (germline): LGHNA, YNFKEQ. Germline trimming cut 1 base from V and 5 bases from J; bases unmatched to any gene: 2. CDR3: CASSQATGDEQYF. CDR3 nucleotides: TGTGCCAGCAGCCAAGCCACAGGGGACGAGCAGTACTTC.

The chain couples TRBV14 to TRBJ2-7; TRBD2 agrees at 7 bases. The CDR3 consists of 14 residues. Looked up from germline, CDR1 is SGHDN and CDR2 is FVKESK. The V segment lost 1 base and the J segment 3 bases; nucleotides outside the gene matches: 3. The CDR3 sequence: CASSQGGRGYEQYF. The CDR3 DNA sequence: TGTGCCAGCAGCCAAGGTGGGAGGGGCTACGAGCAGTACTTC.

The chain couples TRBV18 to TRBJ1-4; TRBD1 is a possible D gene (6 bases). The CDR3 sequence is 14 residues long. V was shortened by 3 bases and J by 8 bases, with 13 bases between the two germline ends. Germline V lookup: CDR1 KGHSH, CDR2 LQKENI. The CDR3 loop reads CASSPPGAGEKLFF. The CDR3 DNA is TGTGCCAGCTCACCCCCAGGGGCAGGAGAAAAACTGTTTTTT.

V gene TRBV7-2 combines with J gene TRBJ1-2, with TRBD1 matching 7 bases. CDR3 length equals 13 residues. In germline, CDR1 is SGHTA, CDR2 FQGNSA. The V gene end was trimmed by 1 base and the J gene end by 12 bases; junction bases not matched to a gene: 8. CDR3 amino acids: CASSLGGTDVDTF. The CDR3 bases are TGTGCCAGCAGCTTAGGTGGGACAGATGTCGACACCTTC.

The rearrangement links TRBV4-3 to TRBJ2-2; 8 bases map to TRBD1. The CDR3 is 16 residues long. With V trimmed by 0 bases and J by 8 bases, 8 bases remained unmatched. CDR1 and CDR2 (germline): LGHNA, YSLEER. The CDR3 nucleotides are TGCGCCAGCAGCCAAGATGGGCAGGGGGCGGGTGGGGAGCTGTTTTTT. Its translation is CASSQDGQGAGGELFF.